This TCR beta chain was sequenced in a study of T cell responses to AZD1222 COVID-19 vaccine. Study findings and constraints: There were mostly white British donors and more females than males, and clonal diversity was possibly underestimated. Regions left unmutated in variants are reportedly the target of nearly half of spike-specific TCRs.

For this clone: Its antigen is unknown.

The ends lost 6 bases at V and 4 bases at J; junction bases unmatched: 11. The germline V gene encodes CDR1 SNHLY and CDR2 FYNNEI. CDR3 length equals 16 residues. Profiling relied on immunoSEQ multiplex PCR, and the TCRdb table lists in-frame clones only, not all of them. The sample records 140,000 or so clones, 80% to 90% being singletons. This chain uses TRBV2 with TRBJ1-5; 8 bases are a match to TRBD1. The TCR originated in an adult in good health. Sequencing used peripheral blood, obtained on day 0 of AZD1222 vaccination. CDR3 loop: CASRDPGQVRNQPQHF. For the CDR3, the DNA is TGTGCCAGCAGGGACCCGGGACAGGTTCGGAATCAGCCCCAGCATTTT. The variable domain in full, with the rest retrieved from reference TRBV2 and TRBJ1-5, is EPEVTQTPSHQVTQMGQEVILRCVPISNHLYFYWYRQILGQKVEFLVSFYNNEISEKSEIFDDQFSVERPDGSNFTLKIRSTKLEDSAMYFCASRDPGQVRNQPQHFGDGTRLSIL.